A selection of T cell receptor beta chains follows, all from one sample in a study of shared clonotypes between healthy human individuals. Some clones are missing from TCRdb's copy, which holds only in-frame ones; the method was immunoSEQ multiplex PCR. Seen here are roughly 500,000 clones, 79% observed once, and the top ten hold roughly 13%. The sample taken for sequencing was PBMCs. These receptor sequences come from a woman between 40 and 55 years old in good health. Some clones in this sample may be carry-over from other donors' samples. The CDR3 runs from the conserved cysteine through the conserved F or W. D genes are given only for firm matches. Expanded clones are given a class, and other clones once, few, many or no size at all.

v_gene	j_gene	abundance	d_gene	CDR3aa	CDR3nt
TRBV19	TRBJ1-1	.	TRBD1	CASSMRSSTGAEAFF	TGTGCCAGTAGTATGAGGAGCTCGACAGGGGCTGAAGCTTTCTTT
TRBV5-1	TRBJ1-4	.	.	CASSLRQDEKLFF	TGCGCCAGCAGCTTGAGACAGGATGAAAAACTGTTTTTT
TRBV5-1	TRBJ2-5	once	TRBD1	CASSLFGTEQETQYF	TGCGCCAGCAGCTTGTTCGGGACAGAACAAGAGACCCAGTACTTC
TRBV23-1	TRBJ2-7	.	.	CASSQSDRIDYEQYF	TGCGCCAGCAGTCAATCCGACAGGATAGACTACGAGCAGTACTTC
TRBV15	TRBJ2-3	.	TRBD1	CATSRWTGGTDTQYF	TGTGCCACCAGCAGGTGGACAGGGGGAACAGATACGCAGTATTTT
TRBV6-6	TRBJ2-1	.	.	CASSYPNNEQFF	TGTGCCAGCAGCTACCCGAACAATGAGCAGTTCTTC
TRBV28	TRBJ1-2	.	TRBD1	CASRDRGNANYGYTF	TGTGCCAGCAGGGACAGGGGGAATGCTAACTATGGCTACACCTTC
TRBV6-6	TRBJ1-3	.	.	CASSSLGGRGNTIYF	TGTGCCAGCAGCTCCTTAGGGGGTCGTGGAAACACCATATATTTT
TRBV7-9	TRBJ2-7	.	.	CASSLRGLLVYF	TGTGCCAGCAGCTTAAGAGGCCTGCTGGTGTACTTC
TRBV5-6	TRBJ1-1	few	TRBD1	CASSSSPRGHTEAFF	TGTGCCAGCAGCTCCTCCCCCAGGGGGCACACTGAAGCTTTCTTT
TRBV16	TRBJ2-6	.	TRBD1	CASSQSGLGQGAFAGANVLTF	TGTGCCAGCAGCCAATCGGGTTTGGGACAGGGGGCGTTTGCTGGGGCCAACGTCCTGACTTTC
TRBV21-1	TRBJ2-1	few	.	CAIPKGDNEQFF	TGTGCCATCCCAAAGGGGGATAATGAGCAGTTCTTC
TRBV7-2	TRBJ2-3	.	TRBD2	CASSISGSLPDTQYF	TGTGCCAGCAGCATTAGCGGGAGCCTTCCCGATACGCAGTATTTT
TRBV9	TRBJ2-3	few	.	CASNPSARADTQYF	TGTGCCAGCAACCCGTCAGCGAGGGCAGATACGCAGTATTTT
TRBV5-1	TRBJ2-1	.	.	CASRPLGAANEQFF	TGCGCCAGTCGACCGTTGGGGGCGGCCAATGAGCAGTTCTTC
TRBV4-2	TRBJ1-2	.	.	CASSSPRASGYTF	TGTGCCAGCAGCTCACCAAGGGCCTCTGGCTACACCTTC
TRBV5-8	TRBJ2-6	.	.	CASSLARGSGANVLTF	TGTGCCAGCAGCTTGGCGAGGGGTTCTGGGGCCAACGTCCTGACTTTC
TRBV27	TRBJ2-1	.	.	CASSLNGREDEQFF	TGTGCCAGCAGCCTTAATGGCCGGGAAGATGAGCAGTTCTTC
TRBV5-1	TRBJ2-7	.	.	CASSTGGRYFEQYF	TGCGCCAGCAGTACCGGGGGGCGGTATTTCGAGCAGTACTTC
TRBV28	TRBJ2-1	.	TRBD2	CASSLGLALNNEQFF	TGTGCCAGCAGTTTGGGACTAGCGCTAAACAATGAGCAGTTCTTC
TRBV28	TRBJ2-3	.	TRBD2	CAIRTSGTDTQYF	TGTGCCATCCGGACTAGCGGGACAGATACGCAGTATTTT
TRBV5-5	TRBJ2-7	.	.	CASSSGQNRYEQYF	TGTGCCAGCAGCTCGGGACAAAACCGCTACGAGCAGTACTTC
TRBV20-1	TRBJ2-5	.	.	CSARRAETQYF	TGCAGTGCTAGAAGAGCGGAGACCCAGTACTTC
TRBV5-1	TRBJ2-1	.	TRBD2	CASSTDRGPQYGLAGALRDEQFF	TGCGCCAGCAGCACAGACAGGGGGCCCCAGTACGGACTAGCGGGAGCGCTGCGGGATGAGCAGTTCTTC
TRBV9	TRBJ1-1	few	.	CASSARRRDTEAFF	TGTGCCAGCAGCGCCCGAAGAAGGGACACTGAAGCTTTCTTT
TRBV30	TRBJ1-1	.	.	CAWRITGFTEAFF	TGTGCCTGGAGGATAACAGGGTTCACTGAAGCTTTCTTT
TRBV2	TRBJ2-1	once	TRBD1	CASKQGANNEQFF	TGTGCCAGCAAACAGGGGGCGAACAATGAGCAGTTCTTC
TRBV6-6	TRBJ2-6	.	TRBD1	CASSYETGTGANVLTF	TGTGCCAGCAGTTATGAGACAGGGACTGGGGCCAACGTCCTGACTTTC
TRBV5-1	TRBJ2-2	.	.	CASSLGQGRITGELFF	TGCGCCAGCAGCTTAGGGCAGGGAAGGATAACCGGGGAGCTGTTTTTT
TRBV2	TRBJ2-1	few	.	CASSEAAWVSSYNEQFF	TGTGCCAGCAGTGAAGCGGCCTGGGTTAGCTCCTACAATGAGCAGTTCTTC
TRBV27	TRBJ2-1	.	TRBD1	CASSSRWGQGGDEQFF	TGTGCCAGCAGTTCCCGTTGGGGACAGGGAGGCGATGAGCAGTTCTTC
TRBV30	TRBJ1-5	few	.	CAWGGQGPQHF	TGTGCCTGGGGGGGGCAAGGGCCCCAGCATTTT
TRBV6-6	TRBJ2-7	once	.	CASSNQRIPYEQYF	TGTGCCAGCAGTAACCAGCGGATTCCCTACGAGCAGTACTTC
TRBV21-1	TRBJ2-7	.	.	CASSKGSEQYF	TGTGCCAGCAGCAAAGGTAGCGAGCAGTACTTC
TRBV7-8	TRBJ1-1	.	.	CASSLRGGASTEAFF	TGTGCCAGCAGCTTAAGAGGAGGGGCGAGCACTGAAGCTTTCTTT
TRBV9	TRBJ2-1	.	TRBD2	CASSGASGRAYNEQFF	TGTGCCAGCAGCGGGGCTAGCGGGAGAGCGTACAATGAGCAGTTCTTC
TRBV28	TRBJ1-5	.	.	CASRYARWEGTSNQPQHF	TGTGCCAGCAGATACGCAAGATGGGAGGGCACAAGCAATCAGCCCCAGCATTTT
TRBV19	TRBJ2-7	.	.	CASSRDGSPVSYEQYF	TGTGCCAGTAGCCGCGACGGGTCCCCGGTCTCCTACGAGCAGTACTTC
TRBV5-1	TRBJ2-7	few	.	CASSLREGVKYF	TGCGCCAGCAGCTTGAGGGAGGGGGTGAAGTACTTC
TRBV28	TRBJ1-2	.	.	CASNSQGRGYYGYTF	TGTGCCAGCAACAGTCAGGGGCGGGGTTACTATGGCTACACCTTC
TRBV7-9	TRBJ2-2	few	TRBD2	CASSFSGLAGTGELFF	TGTGCCAGCAGCTTTTCCGGACTAGCGGGGACCGGGGAGCTGTTTTTT
TRBV5-4	TRBJ2-1	.	.	CASSSRQGRGNEQFF	TGTGCCAGCAGCTCCAGACAGGGGAGGGGCAATGAGCAGTTCTTC
TRBV28	TRBJ2-1	.	TRBD2	CASSFPLAGVNEQFF	TGTGCCAGCAGTTTTCCTCTAGCGGGAGTCAATGAGCAGTTCTTC
TRBV6-1	TRBJ2-7	.	.	CASSELQLEQYF	TGTGCCAGCAGTGAATTACAGCTCGAGCAGTACTTC
TRBV4-1	TRBJ2-1	once	TRBD2	CASSQAHREGLYNEQFF	TGCGCCAGCAGCCAAGCCCATCGGGAGGGCCTCTACAATGAGCAGTTCTTC
TRBV20-1	TRBJ1-1	.	.	CSARPSTEAFF	TGCAGTGCGAGGCCTTCCACTGAAGCTTTCTTT
TRBV6-1	TRBJ1-2	.	TRBD1	CASIKGDRIGYTF	TGTGCCAGCATCAAAGGGGACAGAATCGGCTACACCTTC
TRBV5-4	TRBJ2-3	.	TRBD1	CASSKDRGGTDTQYF	TGTGCCAGCAGCAAGGACAGGGGTGGCACAGATACGCAGTATTTT
TRBV30	TRBJ1-1	.	TRBD1	CAWTGGHTEAFF	TGTGCCTGGACAGGGGGTCACACTGAAGCTTTCTTT
TRBV19	TRBJ2-1	.	.	CASSRTELNEQFF	TGTGCCAGTAGCCGAACAGAACTCAATGAGCAGTTCTTC
TRBV27	TRBJ1-4	many	.	CASSSGGEKLFF	TGTGCCAGCAGTTCCGGGGGTGAAAAACTGTTTTTT